The sample holds many counts of the clone carrying this TCR beta chain. Each CDR3 protein is one row after TCRdb ran MiXCR on the 5' RACE reads. Among 30,000 or so distinct CDR3 sequences listed, around 7% were seen once. The sample is drawn from a study of early T cells in non-severe SARS-CoV-2 infection. CDR3 size: 15 residues. With 5 bases clipped from V and 2 bases from J, the junction kept 3 bases outside the gene matches. CDR1 and CDR2 (germline): MDHEN, SYDVKM. The TCR comes from an adult who was a healthcare worker with PCR-confirmed SARS-CoV-2 infection or an uninfected control (not recorded which). This sequence joins TRBV28 and TRBJ2-3; 11 positions match TRBD2. Sequenced sample: whole blood. The CDR3 protein is CASSTTSGNTDTQYF. In DNA form, the CDR3 reads TGTGCCAGCAGTACGACTAGCGGGAACACAGATACGCAGTATTTT.